A single sample is the source of the 18 T cell receptor beta chains below, sequenced in a study of response to subunit inactivated influenza vaccine. TCRdb fed the RT-PCR reads into MiXCR, producing one record per CDR3 protein. The data show about 700,000 distinct CDR3 sequences, 11% to 15% seen once. This specimen consisted of PBMCs from blood, obtained 14 days before vaccination. The receptors stem from a man between 50 and 59 years old who received an inactivated influenza vaccine.

The chain uses TRBV4-2 and TRBJ2-1, with 9 bases that match TRBD2. The CDR3 consists of 16 residues. V shed 0 bases, J shed 2 bases, and the junction held 2 bases outside the gene matches. Germline V gene data show CDR1 as LGHNA and CDR2 as YNFKEQ. The CDR3 DNA is TGTGCCAGCAGCCAAGAACTAGCGGGCCCCTACAATGAGCAGTTCTTC. It specifies CASSQELAGPYNEQFF.

This sequence joins TRBV4-2 and TRBJ2-3; D is perhaps TRBD2 (6 bases). In germline, CDR1 is LGHNA, CDR2 YNFKEQ. Trimming pared 3 bases from V and 0 bases from J, leaving 16 bases between. The CDR3 runs 17 residues. The CDR3 nucleotides read TGTGCCAGCAGCCACACCCCCGCCGGGACTAGCACAGATACGCAGTATTTT. It translates to CASSHTPAGTSTDTQYF.

A few counts support this clonotype. In nucleotides, the CDR3 is TGTGCCAGCAGCCAAGAGACCGGGACCCCCGGGCGCAATGAGCAGTTCTTC. Its translation is CASSQETGTPGRNEQFF. J is TRBJ2-1 and V is TRBV3-1; D tentatively reads TRBD1 or TRBD2 (5 bases each). Per germline, CDR1 LGHDT and CDR2 YNNKEL (reference sequence). V shed 0 bases and J shed 6 bases, with 18 bases lying between them. CDR3 length equals 17 residues.

This clonotype was counted ten times or more. The V call is TRBV29-1, the J call TRBJ2-3; D tentatively reads TRBD1 or TRBD2 (5 bases each). The germline CDR1 and CDR2 sequences are SQVTM and ANQGSEA. This CDR3 is 14 amino acids long. The V end lost 4 bases, the J end lost 1 base, and 12 bases lay between the germline ends. The CDR3 sequence: CSVGGGLGTDTQYF. CDR3 nucleotide sequence: TGCAGCGTTGGGGGCGGACTGGGCACAGATACGCAGTATTTT.

This clonotype was observed a few times. This chain connects TRBV9 to TRBJ2-2; 8 bases agree with TRBD2. CDR3 length equals 15 residues. Looked up from germline, CDR1 is SGDLS and CDR2 is YYNGEE. Trimming took 4 bases from V and 4 from J; bases not matched to a gene: 6. CDR3 in DNA: TGTGCCAGCAGCTCGCGGGAGGTCCTCACCGGGGAGCTGTTTTTT. The encoded protein is CASSSREVLTGELFF.

The rearrangement links TRBV27 to TRBJ2-1; TRBD2 is a possible D gene (5 bases). The CDR3 consists of 16 residues. Germline assignment: CDR1 MNHEY and CDR2 SMNVEV (reference sequence). The V end was cut by 7 bases, the J end by 3 bases, with 19 bases between. The CDR3 DNA sequence: TGTGCCAGCAACCTCGGTACTAGGGCAAACTACAATGAGCAGTTCTTC. It translates to CASNLGTRANYNEQFF.

This clonotype was observed at least ten times. The genes are TRBV5-1 and TRBJ1-1; weak D call: TRBD1 (5 bases). From germline, CDR1 is SGHRS and CDR2 YFSETQ. With 1 base removed from V and 2 bases from J, the gap between germline ends came to 9 bases. The CDR3 is 14 amino acids. The CDR3 DNA reads as TGCGCCAGCAGCTTGCGACAGACCAACACTGAAGCTTTCTTT. It specifies CASSLRQTNTEAFF.

This clonotype was observed a handful of times. This chain uses TRBV7-2 with TRBJ1-6; 10 bases align to TRBD1. The junction had 7 bases not matched to a gene; V was cut back by 5 bases and J by 12 bases. CDR3 length equals 14 residues. Germline V gene lookup returns CDR1 SGHTA and CDR2 FQGNSA. The CDR3 loop is CASSPGTGAGPLHF. DNA for the CDR3: TGTGCCAGCAGCCCAGGGACAGGGGCAGGACCCCTCCACTTT. Full variable domain (rest looked up from reference TRBV7-2 and TRBJ1-6): GAGVSQSPSNKVTEKGKDVELRCDPISGHTALYWYRQSLGQGLEFLIYFQGNSAPDKSGLPSDRFSAERTGGSVSTLTIQRTQQEDSAVYLCASSPGTGAGPLHFGNGTRLTVT.

This clonotype appeared many times. The chain combines TRBV6-5 with TRBJ2-1; D is unresolved. There are 12 residues in the CDR3. Germline V gives CDR1 MNHEY, CDR2 SVGAGI. V lost 0 bases to trimming and J lost 9 bases, with 6 bases between them. This CDR3 is CASSYSGIEQFF. The CDR3 DNA is TGTGCCAGCAGTTACTCGGGGATTGAGCAGTTCTTC.

V gene TRBV12-3 or TRBV12-4 combines with J gene TRBJ2-5; 8 bases are a match to TRBD1. The J segment lost 1 base and the V segment lost 5 bases, leaving 9 bases of the junction unmatched. The CDR3 runs 16 residues. CDR3 DNA sequence: TGTGCCAGCAGTCCAGCATCAGGGGGCCCCCAAGAGACCCAGTACTTC. Encoded protein: CASSPASGGPQETQYF.

This clonotype was recorded a few times. V is TRBV20-1 and J is TRBJ1-2; possible D gene TRBD1, 5 bases. Germline V gene sequence: CDR1 DFQATT, CDR2 SNEGSKA (reference sequence). The CDR3 is 14 amino acids. V lost 2 bases and J 3 bases, leaving 13 bases between the germline ends. The CDR3 spells CSARRDGRDYGYTF. The CDR3 nucleotides read TGCAGTGCTAGACGAGACGGCAGGGACTATGGCTACACCTTC.

Ten or more counts support this clonotype. This chain uses TRBV12-3 or TRBV12-4 with TRBJ2-3; 7 bases align to TRBD1. The junction had 11 bases not matched to a gene; V was cut back by 5 bases and J by 12 bases. This CDR3 comprises 13 residues. The CDR3 spells CASSPNRQGRQYF. The CDR3 DNA follows: TGTGCCAGCAGTCCTAACAGACAGGGCCGCCAGTATTTT.

As regards this clonotype: Germline is not matched at one junction end, which may reflect a read error. The J gene is TRBJ1-2, the V gene TRBV13; D perhaps matches TRBD1 (5 bases). Germline CDR1 is PRHDT and CDR2 is FYEKMQ (reference sequence). The CDR3 runs to 24 residues. DNA of the CDR3: TGTGCCAGCAGTTTAGGCCTGGGCGGTGTTTCGGAGGACTTTGAGTTTAGGGACTTTTATGGCTACACCTTC. It encodes CASSLGLGGVSEDFEFRDFYGYTF.

In this sample, this clonotype turned up a few times. The chain has TRBV6-5 and TRBJ2-5, with D hard to call. The DNA matches TRBJ2-1 better at its end, which makes the J call doubtful. This CDR3 is 13 amino acids long. Per the germline V gene, CDR1 is MNHEY and CDR2 is SVGAGI. CDR3 coding DNA: TGTGCCAGCAGTTACTCGATGTTCGAGACCCAGTTCTTC. This translates into CASSYSMFETQFF.

This clonotype was observed a handful of times. The chain has TRBV10-3 and TRBJ2-1, with D possibly being TRBD1 or TRBD2 (5 bases each). The CDR3 covers 17 residues. Germline CDR1 and CDR2: ENHRY and SYGVKD. The V end was cut by 10 bases, the J end by 1 base, with 23 bases between. This chain's CDR3 is CATRRGPSIRSYNEQFF. CDR3 coding DNA: TGTGCCACGCGAAGGGGACCGTCAATTAGATCCTACAATGAGCAGTTCTTC.

Here the CDR3 reads CSARRVRAQETQYF. CDR3 nucleotides: TGCAGTGCTAGAAGGGTCAGGGCCCAAGAGACCCAGTACTTC. This chain connects TRBV20-1 to TRBJ2-5; maybe TRBD1 (5 bases). V gave up 2 bases and J gave up 1 base, with 11 bases separating them. Germline CDR1 is DFQATT and CDR2 is SNEGSKA (reference sequence). The CDR3 runs to 14 residues.

This clonotype was counted a few times. The chain links TRBV20-1 to TRBJ2-7, with no clear D. Trimming pared 6 bases from V and 2 bases from J, leaving 14 bases between. The length of the CDR3 is 13 residues. Germline CDR1 DFQATT, CDR2 SNEGSKA (reference sequence). CDR3 nucleotide sequence: TGCAGTGCCCCGGACGGGTACACCTACGAGCAGTACTTC. It is translated as CSAPDGYTYEQYF.

The table lists this clonotype with a few counts. The chain combines TRBV20-1 with TRBJ2-1; 7 positions agree with TRBD2. CDR3 length: 15 residues. Germline loops: CDR1 DFQATT, CDR2 SNEGSKA (reference sequence). V was pared by 0 bases and J by 3 bases, with 5 bases of the junction left unmatched. CDR3 nucleotide sequence: TGCAGTGCTAGAGATAGGGAGGGAATCTACAATGAGCAGTTCTTC. Translating it yields CSARDREGIYNEQFF.